The source of this TCR beta chain is a study of T cells in Graves' hyperthyroidism and ophthalmopathy (dated by TCRdb to the late 2010s). Looking at the study overall: To identify TCR V-J signatures that set the groups apart, the researchers used a discovery cohort of 90 to 100 patients, made up of 40 to 45 with Graves' ophthalmopathy and some 55 with stable Graves' hyperthyroidism. Prospective prediction of ophthalmopathy was tested in an independent validation cohort of fewer than 20 hyperthyroidism patients and roughly 16 patients who later progressed to ophthalmopathy. For training and testing, the roughly 93 patients in the discovery cohort were randomly divided in a 7:3 ratio. In several Graves' hyperthyroidism patients, the study also compared T-cell repertoires from thyroid tissue with T-cell repertoires from blood. Following sampling, methimazole starting at 30 mg daily was given to hyperthyroidism patients, and high-dose intravenous methylprednisolone was given to ophthalmopathy patients. According to the paper, TCR Vbeta CDR3 sequencing was carried out on some 130 peripheral blood samples, which came from fewer than 50 ophthalmopathy, 75 to 80 hyperthyroidism and roughly 17 progressor patients. Results and caveats for the whole study, not just this receptor: Sample size was not statistically predetermined, and investigators were not blinded to group allocation. Most expanded thyroid clonotypes (frequency above 0.001) were also detected in blood, a finding suggesting that blood repertoires may reflect thyroid immune responses. In validation, the model predicted progression to ophthalmopathy with 55% to 71% sensitivity and 72% to 85% specificity, a median of about 6.7 months before onset. A model built on a 13 V-J signature distinguished ophthalmopathy from stable hyperthyroidism, reaching roughly 88% sensitivity and around 81% specificity in cross-validation and 80%/75% in testing.

Regarding this clonotype: The antigen it recognizes is unknown. No quality values exist for individual bases; no much larger clone is one base distant.

From cysteine to phenylalanine, the CDR3 is 17 amino acids long. Only the CDR3 DNA stays, 51 bases, in frame from base 1. A distance of 24 bases separates the germline ends of V and J, which lose 6 bases and 4 bases respectively. The germline V gene provides CDR1 SNHLY and CDR2 FYNNEI. TCR beta CDR3 regions were amplified from RNA transcripts. For the first round of RT-PCR on the TCR CDR3, the HTBI primer set was used together with the Qiagen OneStep RT-PCR kit. Libraries were constructed in a second round of multiplex PCR, after which size selection and purification were performed. Paired-end sequencing of the libraries was performed with 100 bp reads on an Illumina HiSeq2000. In the authors' own workflow: Raw data were processed with SOAPnuke, discarding reads with adapters, uncalled bases, mean Phred below 15, or no exact constant-primer or identifier match. High-quality paired reads were merged with COPE v1.2.5, and unique nucleotide sequences were defined as clonotypes. Clonotypes were aligned to IMGT TRBV, TRBD and TRBJ reference segments using MiTCR v1.1. The analysis included only V-J combinations with a frequency above 0.0001, which together covered around 99% of the repertoires. The TCS score was defined as the ratio of F50 (clonal expansion) to E x V (chaos), calculated using BLOSUM62-based TCRdist between CDR3 peptides within each V-J. Welch's t-statistics and random forest reduced 450 to 600 V-J features to 10 to 15, which were used in a naive Bayes classifier (R e1071). The similarity between thyroid and blood repertoires was quantified using the Morisita-Horn index. TCRdb redid the processing of the public reads, applying fastp at Q25 and MiXCR, and retained in-frame beta chains. Rows matching on CDR3 protein sequence are summarized as one entry with the most common DNA and genes. V and J calls and clone size were set by TCRdb, not the authors. The sample table lists around 600,000 distinct CDR3 sequences, about 45% of them with a count of one. The ten largest clones represent roughly 6.5% of the sample.

Exclusion was applied to patients with uncontrolled infections, other autoimmune diseases, pregnancy or lactation. Diagnoses were based on clinical symptoms, serum thyroxine and TRAb, thyroid ultrasound and orbital computed tomography. Total RNA was extracted using Trizol reagent, and RNA quality was assessed on an Agilent 2100 Bioanalyzer. Sequenced material: peripheral blood or thyroid tissue (not recorded which). The TCR comes from an adult man with Graves' disease, either hyperthyroidism or ophthalmopathy (not recorded which). The chain is encoded by TRBV2 joined to TRBJ1-2; possibly the D gene is TRBD1, per 6 matching bases. CDR3 sequence: CASSSEGGVGEIYGYTF. The nucleotide sequence reads TGTGCCAGCAGCAGTGAAGGGGGAGTGGGGGAAATCTATGGCTACACCTTC.